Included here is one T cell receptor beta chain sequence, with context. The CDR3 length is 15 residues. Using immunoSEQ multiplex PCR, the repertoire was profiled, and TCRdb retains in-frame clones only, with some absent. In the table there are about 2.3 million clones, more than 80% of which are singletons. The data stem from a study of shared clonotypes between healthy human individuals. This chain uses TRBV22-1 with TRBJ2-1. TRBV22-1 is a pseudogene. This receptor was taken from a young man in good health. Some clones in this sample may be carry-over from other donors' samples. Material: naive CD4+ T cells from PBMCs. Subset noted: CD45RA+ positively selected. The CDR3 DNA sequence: TGTCCTGGAGCAAGAAAGGGCATCTCCTACAATGAGCAGTTCTTC. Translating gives CPGARKGISYNEQFF.